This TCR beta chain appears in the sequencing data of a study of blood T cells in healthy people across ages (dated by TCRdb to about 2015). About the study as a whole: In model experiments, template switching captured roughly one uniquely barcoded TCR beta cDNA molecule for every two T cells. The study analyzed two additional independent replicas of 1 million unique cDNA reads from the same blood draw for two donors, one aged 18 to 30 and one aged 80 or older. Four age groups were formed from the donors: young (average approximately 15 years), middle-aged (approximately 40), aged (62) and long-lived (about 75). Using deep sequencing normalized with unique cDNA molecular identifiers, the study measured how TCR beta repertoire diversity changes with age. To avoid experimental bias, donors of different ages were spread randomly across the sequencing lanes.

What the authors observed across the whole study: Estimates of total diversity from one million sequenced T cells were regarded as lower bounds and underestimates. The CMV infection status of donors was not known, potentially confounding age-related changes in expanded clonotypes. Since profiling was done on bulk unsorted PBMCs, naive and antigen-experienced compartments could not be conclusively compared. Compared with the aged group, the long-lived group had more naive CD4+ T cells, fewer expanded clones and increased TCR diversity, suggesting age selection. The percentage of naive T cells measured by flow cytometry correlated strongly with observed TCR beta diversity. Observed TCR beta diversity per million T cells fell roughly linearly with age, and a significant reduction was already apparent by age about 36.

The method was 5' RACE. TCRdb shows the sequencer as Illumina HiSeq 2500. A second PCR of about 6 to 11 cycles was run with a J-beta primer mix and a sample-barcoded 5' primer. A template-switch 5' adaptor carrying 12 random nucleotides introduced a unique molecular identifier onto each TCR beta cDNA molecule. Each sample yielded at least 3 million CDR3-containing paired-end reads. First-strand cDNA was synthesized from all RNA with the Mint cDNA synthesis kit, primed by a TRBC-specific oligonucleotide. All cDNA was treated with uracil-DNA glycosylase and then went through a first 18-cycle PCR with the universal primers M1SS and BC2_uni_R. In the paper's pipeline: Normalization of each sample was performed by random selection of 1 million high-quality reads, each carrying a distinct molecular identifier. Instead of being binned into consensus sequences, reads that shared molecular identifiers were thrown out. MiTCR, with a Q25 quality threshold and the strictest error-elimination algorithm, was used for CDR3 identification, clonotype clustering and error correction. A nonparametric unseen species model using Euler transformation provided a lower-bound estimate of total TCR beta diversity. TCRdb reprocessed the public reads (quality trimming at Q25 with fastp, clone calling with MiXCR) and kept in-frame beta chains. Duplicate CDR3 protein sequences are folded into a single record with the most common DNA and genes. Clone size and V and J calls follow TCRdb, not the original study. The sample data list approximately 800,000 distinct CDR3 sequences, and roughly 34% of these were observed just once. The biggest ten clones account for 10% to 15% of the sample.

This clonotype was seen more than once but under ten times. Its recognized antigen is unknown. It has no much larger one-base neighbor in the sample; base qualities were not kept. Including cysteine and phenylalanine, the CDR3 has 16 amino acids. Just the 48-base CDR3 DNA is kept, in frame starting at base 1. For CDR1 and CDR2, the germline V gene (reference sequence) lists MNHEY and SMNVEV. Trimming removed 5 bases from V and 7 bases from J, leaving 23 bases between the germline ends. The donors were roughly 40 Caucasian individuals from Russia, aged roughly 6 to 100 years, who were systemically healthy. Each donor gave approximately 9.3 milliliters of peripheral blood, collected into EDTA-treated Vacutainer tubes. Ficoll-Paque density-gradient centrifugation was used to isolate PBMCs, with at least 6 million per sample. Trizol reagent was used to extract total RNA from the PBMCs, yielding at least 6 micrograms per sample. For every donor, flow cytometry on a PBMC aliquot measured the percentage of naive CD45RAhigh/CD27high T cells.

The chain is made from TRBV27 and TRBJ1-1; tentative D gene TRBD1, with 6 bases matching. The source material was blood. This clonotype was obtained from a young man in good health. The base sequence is TGTGCCAGCAGTAGCCTGGGGGGCGTCCAGTTCGGTGAAGCTTTCTTT. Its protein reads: CASSSLGGVQFGEAFF.